This is a list of T cell receptor beta chains from one sample in a study of OX40 agonist ivuxolimab in advanced cancers. Data came from immunoSEQ multiplex PCR; TCRdb stores just in-frame clones and leaves some out. The table includes around 140,000 clones, roughly nine tenths detected once. The sequenced sample was CD4+ or CD8+ T cells sorted from blood, obtained in a trial of the OX40 agonist ivuxolimab. All receptors derive from an adult with an advanced solid tumor such as melanoma, head and neck, liver or kidney cancer. CDR3s include the opening cysteine and the closing phenylalanine or tryptophan. D genes are given only for firm matches. The size of a clone is reported for some rows only, either as once, few or many, or as a class for expanded clones.

TRBV6-5,TRBD1,TRBJ1-1,NA,TGTGCCAGCAGTTATCGGGACAGGGCGAACACTGAAGCTTTCTTT,CASSYRDRANTEAFF
TRBV5-1,NA,TRBJ2-1,NA,TGCGCCAGCAGTATAGAGACGCCCTCCTACAATGAGCAGTTCTTC,CASSIETPSYNEQFF
TRBV6-4,TRBD2,TRBJ2-1,once,TGTGCCAGCAGTGAGAGTCTAGCGGGAGGGACTGAGCAGTTCTTC,CASSESLAGGTEQFF
TRBV28,NA,TRBJ2-3,NA,TGTGCCAGCAGTTCTCGCACAGATACGCAGTATTTT,CASSSRTDTQYF
TRBV7-3,NA,TRBJ2-3,NA,TGTGCCAGCAGCTGGGGGGCAGATACGCAGTATTTT,CASSWGADTQYF
TRBV9,TRBD2,TRBJ2-7,NA,TGTGCCAGCAGCGTAGCTAGCGGGGGATCCTACGAGCAGTACTTC,CASSVASGGSYEQYF
TRBV19,TRBD2,TRBJ2-3,NA,TGTGCCAGTAGTATCAAAGCGGGGAGCACAGATACGCAGTATTTT,CASSIKAGSTDTQYF
TRBV6-5,TRBD1,TRBJ2-7,NA,TGTGCCAGCAGTTTCAGGGGGCACTCCTACGAGCAGTACTTC,CASSFRGHSYEQYF
TRBV2,NA,TRBJ1-5,NA,TGTGCCAGCAGGAACAGGGTATCCAATCAGCCCCAGCATTTT,CASRNRVSNQPQHF
TRBV29-1,TRBD2,TRBJ2-1,NA,TGCAGCGTTGCCATGGGACTATCAAACAATGAGCAGTTCTTC,CSVAMGLSNNEQFF
TRBV18,NA,TRBJ2-3,NA,TGTGCCAGCTCACCACCTGGGACAACTAGCACAGATACGCAGTATTTT,CASSPPGTTSTDTQYF
TRBV5-4,TRBD2,TRBJ2-3,NA,TGTGCCAGCAGCTTGGTAGCGGGAACAGCAGATACGCAGTATTTT,CASSLVAGTADTQYF
TRBV18,NA,TRBJ2-7,NA,TGTGCCAGCTCAGGGGACCTTTACTACGAGCAGTACTTC,CASSGDLYYEQYF
TRBV9,NA,TRBJ2-3,NA,TGTGCCAGCAGCGAGGACTCACGGGGTACAGATACGCAGTATTTT,CASSEDSRGTDTQYF
TRBV7-9,TRBD1,TRBJ2-2,NA,TGTGCCAGCAGCTCCGGGACAGGGTACGCCGGGGAGCTGTTTTTT,CASSSGTGYAGELFF
TRBV7-6,TRBD2,TRBJ2-7,NA,TGTGCCAGCAGACCAGTGGGGGGGAGCTCCTACGAGCAGTACTTC,CASRPVGGSSYEQYF
TRBV5-4,TRBD2,TRBJ2-3,NA,TGTGCCAGCAGCTTGAGCACTAGCGGCACAGATACGCAGTATTTT,CASSLSTSGTDTQYF
TRBV7-2,NA,TRBJ1-2,NA,TGTGCCAGCAGCCTAAGGGGGGGCTACACCTTC,CASSLRGGYTF
TRBV27,NA,TRBJ2-7,few,TGTGCCAGCAGCCGGGTCCCTGTCTCCTACGAGCAGTACTTC,CASSRVPVSYEQYF
TRBV27,NA,TRBJ1-2,NA,TGTGCCAGCAGTTTAATGTCAGGGGCTGTAGCTAACTATGGCTACACCTTC,CASSLMSGAVANYGYTF
TRBV5-5,NA,TRBJ1-4,NA,TGTGCCAGCAGCTTGGTGTCGAGGGCGTCAGCTAATGAAAAACTGTTTTTT,CASSLVSRASANEKLFF
TRBV7-2,TRBD2,TRBJ2-2,NA,TGTGCCAGCAGCTTAGGTTGGGGAACTAGCGCGAACACCGGGGAGCTGTTTTTT,CASSLGWGTSANTGELFF
TRBV28,NA,TRBJ2-2,NA,TGTGCCAGCAGTTTGCGGACCGGGGAGCTGTTTTTT,CASSLRTGELFF
TRBV2,TRBD2,TRBJ2-3,once,TGTGCCAGCAGTGAAGCTCTAGCGGGAGGGCTAGATACGCAGTATTTT,CASSEALAGGLDTQYF
TRBV27,NA,TRBJ2-7,NA,TGTGCCAGCAGTTTACGTTACCCGTCCTACGAGCAGTACTTC,CASSLRYPSYEQYF
TRBV25-1,TRBD1,TRBJ1-1,NA,TGTGCCAGCAGACGACAGGGAGATGAAGCTTTCTTT,CASRRQGDEAFF
TRBV29-1,NA,TRBJ1-5,NA,TGCAGCGTTGAAGCGGGGGGAGGGGAGCCCCAGCATTTT,CSVEAGGGEPQHF
TRBV27,NA,TRBJ1-2,NA,TGTGCCAGCAGTTTTAGGGGCCAAAGCTATGGCTACACCTTC,CASSFRGQSYGYTF
TRBV7-8,TRBD1,TRBJ1-5,NA,TGTGCCAGCAGCTCAGACAGGGGAAATCAGCCCCAGCATTTT,CASSSDRGNQPQHF
TRBV27,NA,TRBJ2-5,NA,TGTGCCAGCAGCCCTCACAGGGAAGAAGAGACCCAGTACTTC,CASSPHREEETQYF
TRBV4-2,TRBD1,TRBJ1-2,NA,TGTGCCAGCAGCCAAGTGGCAGGGGCAGGGGGCTTAAAGGATGGCTACACCTTC,CASSQVAGAGGLKDGYTF
TRBV6-5,NA,TRBJ2-5,NA,TGTGCCAGCAGTTACCAAGACCCTCCGGCCCAGTACTTC,CASSYQDPPAQYF
TRBV29-1,NA,TRBJ1-1,few,TGCACCGCGGGCAGTTTTTGGGACACTGAAGCTTTCTTT,CTAGSFWDTEAFF
TRBV6-5,NA,TRBJ1-2,NA,TGTGCCAGCAGGAGGACAGAAGGGGCCTATGGCTACACCTTC,CASRRTEGAYGYTF
TRBV7-2,NA,TRBJ2-6,NA,TGTGCCAGCAGCCGACAGGTCTCTGGGGCCAACGTCCTGACTTTC,CASSRQVSGANVLTF
TRBV19,NA,TRBJ1-3,NA,TGTGCCAGTACCACAACCGACCAGAGCTCTGGAAACACCATATATTTT,CASTTTDQSSGNTIYF
TRBV7-9,NA,TRBJ2-1,once,TGTGCCAGCAGCCTCCGGGGAGACAATGAGCAGTTCTTC,CASSLRGDNEQFF
TRBV7-9,TRBD1,TRBJ1-1,NA,TGTGCCAGCAGCGCGGAGGACAGGGGGAACACTGAAGCTTTCTTT,CASSAEDRGNTEAFF
TRBV7-9,TRBD1,TRBJ2-1,NA,TGTGCCAGCAGCGCATGGGACAGGAGTCTCCTGAATGAGCAGTTCTTC,CASSAWDRSLLNEQFF
TRBV6-6,NA,TRBJ1-5,NA,TGTGCCAGCAGCCAATACACAGGGACCGATCAGCCCCAGCATTTT,CASSQYTGTDQPQHF
TRBV5-1,NA,TRBJ2-1,once,TGCGCCAGCAGCTTGGTTCTAGCAAATTCTCTCTACAATGAGCAGTTCTTC,CASSLVLANSLYNEQFF
TRBV18,TRBD1,TRBJ1-1,NA,TGTGCCAGCTCACGTCAGGACAGGGACACTGAAGCTTTCTTT,CASSRQDRDTEAFF
TRBV6-5,TRBD1,TRBJ2-2,once,TGTGCCAGTTCATCCGGGACAGAGAACACCGGGGAGCTGTTTTTT,CASSSGTENTGELFF
TRBV18,NA,TRBJ1-4,once,TGTGCCAGCGGCAGCGGGGTTGCTAATGAAAAACTGTTTTTT,CASGSGVANEKLFF
TRBV28,TRBD2,TRBJ2-7,NA,TGTGCCAGCAGTACTAGCGGGAGACCCTCCTACGAGCAGTACTTC,CASSTSGRPSYEQYF